This entry is about one T cell receptor beta chain. Its antigen remains unidentified. Using immunoSEQ multiplex PCR, the repertoire was profiled, and TCRdb retains in-frame clones only, with some absent. This table holds about 2.1 million clones, more than 85% found once. The data belong to a study of shared clonotypes between healthy human individuals. Germline V lookup: CDR1 LGHNA, CDR2 YSLEER. Trimming stripped 0 bases from V and 5 bases from J, with 7 bases between. CDR3 size: 13 residues. The naive CD8 fraction comprised CD45RO-negative cells positively selected for CCR7 and excluded terminally differentiated effector memory CD45RA+ cells. The study, taken as a whole, reports: The sampled material consisted only of blood, and tissue repertoires are likely to differ.

The chain combines TRBV4-3 with TRBJ1-1; D gene ambiguous. Sequencing was performed on naive CD8+ T cells from PBMCs. The clonotype comes from a man aged 18-30 years in good health. Some clones in this sample may be carry-over from other donors' samples. CDR3 sequence: CASSQEYHTEAFF. CDR3 in DNA: TGCGCCAGCAGCCAAGAATATCATACTGAAGCTTTCTTT.